A selection of T cell receptor beta chains follows, all from one sample in a study of cytomegalovirus exposure and HLA in healthy donors. Sequencing was performed with immunoSEQ multiplex PCR; in TCRdb, only in-frame clones are kept and a portion is missing. The sample records about 120,000 clones, roughly 89% being singletons. Sequenced material: PBMCs. The source is a young woman in good health and CMV-seronegative. Each CDR3 is given with its conserved first and last residue. Each record gives: CDR3 length, clone size, D gene, V gene, J gene, CDR3 DNA, CDR3 protein. The D gene is left open where the match is weak. Clone sizes are given selectively: once, few, many, or a class where the clone is expanded.

cdr3_length: 16; clone_size: -; d_call: TRBD1; v_call: TRBV7-9; j_call: TRBJ2-1; cdr3_nt: TGTGCCAGCAGCTTAGCGCTAGGGGGCACCTACAATGAGCAGTTCTTC; cdr3_aa: CASSLALGGTYNEQFF
cdr3_length: 17; clone_size: -; d_call: TRBD2; v_call: TRBV30; j_call: TRBJ2-3; cdr3_nt: TGTGCCTGGAGTGTAGGACTAGCGGGGGGCTTCACAGATACGCAGTATTTT; cdr3_aa: CAWSVGLAGGFTDTQYF
cdr3_length: 14; clone_size: -; d_call: -; v_call: TRBV28; j_call: TRBJ2-7; cdr3_nt: TGTGCCAGCTCAGTTGGCAGGGGCTCCTACGAGCAGTACTTC; cdr3_aa: CASSVGRGSYEQYF
cdr3_length: 15; clone_size: -; d_call: -; v_call: TRBV18; j_call: TRBJ2-3; cdr3_nt: TGTGCCAGCTCAAGTCAGGGTTATCCGACAGATACGCAGTATTTT; cdr3_aa: CASSSQGYPTDTQYF
cdr3_length: 15; clone_size: -; d_call: -; v_call: TRBV7-9; j_call: TRBJ1-2; cdr3_nt: TGTGCCAGCTGGAGCACGCGTACGGAAGAGCGGGGCTACACCTTC; cdr3_aa: CASWSTRTEERGYTF
cdr3_length: 13; clone_size: -; d_call: TRBD1; v_call: TRBV2; j_call: TRBJ2-5; cdr3_nt: TGTGCCAGCAGGGGACAGGGGAGCGTGACCCAGTACTTC; cdr3_aa: CASRGQGSVTQYF
cdr3_length: 14; clone_size: -; d_call: -; v_call: TRBV28; j_call: TRBJ1-2; cdr3_nt: TGTGCCAGCAGTCTCGGAGGATCGAACTATGGCTACACCTTC; cdr3_aa: CASSLGGSNYGYTF
cdr3_length: 13; clone_size: -; d_call: -; v_call: TRBV30; j_call: TRBJ1-5; cdr3_nt: TGTGCCTGGAGCCCCAGAAGCAATCAGCCCCAGCATTTT; cdr3_aa: CAWSPRSNQPQHF
cdr3_length: 12; clone_size: -; d_call: -; v_call: TRBV5-1; j_call: TRBJ1-1; cdr3_nt: TGCGCCAGCAGCCTACAGGGTTTTGAAGCTTTCTTT; cdr3_aa: CASSLQGFEAFF
cdr3_length: 13; clone_size: once; d_call: -; v_call: TRBV6-5; j_call: TRBJ2-5; cdr3_nt: TGTGCCAGCAGTATCAGGGGTTGGGAGACCCAGTACTTC; cdr3_aa: CASSIRGWETQYF
cdr3_length: 13; clone_size: -; d_call: TRBD1; v_call: TRBV2; j_call: TRBJ1-6; cdr3_nt: TGTGCCAGCACCGACAGGGAGAATTCACCCCTCCACTTT; cdr3_aa: CASTDRENSPLHF
cdr3_length: 17; clone_size: -; d_call: -; v_call: TRBV4-1; j_call: TRBJ2-3; cdr3_nt: TGCGCCAGCGGGTACGTTTCCGAGATTCGGGACACAGATACGCAGTATTTT; cdr3_aa: CASGYVSEIRDTDTQYF
cdr3_length: 14; clone_size: -; d_call: TRBD1; v_call: TRBV7-6; j_call: TRBJ1-1; cdr3_nt: TGTGCCAGCAACTTAAGGACAGGGGTCACTGAAGCTTTCTTT; cdr3_aa: CASNLRTGVTEAFF
cdr3_length: 17; clone_size: -; d_call: -; v_call: TRBV11-2; j_call: TRBJ2-3; cdr3_nt: TGTGCCAGCAGCAGGGGGTCGGCGGGGGTTAACACAGATACGCAGTATTTT; cdr3_aa: CASSRGSAGVNTDTQYF
cdr3_length: 13; clone_size: -; d_call: -; v_call: TRBV30; j_call: TRBJ2-5; cdr3_nt: TGTGCCTGGAGCGACAGCTCCTCGCGGGGCCAGTACTTC; cdr3_aa: CAWSDSSSRGQYF
cdr3_length: 17; clone_size: -; d_call: TRBD1; v_call: TRBV2; j_call: TRBJ1-3; cdr3_nt: TGTGCCAGCAGTATTTCGGCAGGGGGCTCCTCTGGAAACACCATATATTTT; cdr3_aa: CASSISAGGSSGNTIYF
cdr3_length: 15; clone_size: -; d_call: TRBD1; v_call: TRBV2; j_call: TRBJ1-2; cdr3_nt: TGTGCCAGCAGTGAAGCGCGAGGGGACAGTGGTGGCTACACCTTC; cdr3_aa: CASSEARGDSGGYTF
cdr3_length: 18; clone_size: -; d_call: TRBD2; v_call: TRBV9; j_call: TRBJ2-7; cdr3_nt: TGTGCCAGCAGCGTAGGGACTAGCGGAACCTCGCCACCCTACGAGCAGTACTTC; cdr3_aa: CASSVGTSGTSPPYEQYF
cdr3_length: 13; clone_size: -; d_call: -; v_call: TRBV4-2; j_call: TRBJ2-5; cdr3_nt: TGTGCCAGCAGCCAATCTCTCGAGGAGACCCAGTACTTC; cdr3_aa: CASSQSLEETQYF
cdr3_length: 14; clone_size: -; d_call: TRBD2; v_call: TRBV9; j_call: TRBJ2-5; cdr3_nt: TGTGCCAGCAGCGTTAGACTAGCTGCTGAGACCCAGTACTTC; cdr3_aa: CASSVRLAAETQYF
cdr3_length: 14; clone_size: -; d_call: -; v_call: TRBV28; j_call: TRBJ1-5; cdr3_nt: TGTGCCAGCACCGAGTCTAGTAGCAATCAGCCCCAGCATTTT; cdr3_aa: CASTESSSNQPQHF
cdr3_length: 17; clone_size: few; d_call: -; v_call: TRBV21-1; j_call: TRBJ2-7; cdr3_nt: TGTGCCAGCACCAGAAAGGGGACTAGAGACTCTAGCTACGAGCAGTACTTC; cdr3_aa: CASTRKGTRDSSYEQYF
cdr3_length: 13; clone_size: -; d_call: -; v_call: TRBV14; j_call: TRBJ2-2; cdr3_nt: TGTGCCAGCAGCCTGGGGAGGACCGGGGAGCTGTTTTTT; cdr3_aa: CASSLGRTGELFF
cdr3_length: 15; clone_size: once; d_call: TRBD2; v_call: TRBV29-1; j_call: TRBJ2-2; cdr3_nt: TGCAGCAATCCCGAATTGCGGGGGGACACCGGGGAGCTGTTTTTT; cdr3_aa: CSNPELRGDTGELFF
cdr3_length: 18; clone_size: -; d_call: TRBD2; v_call: TRBV5-6; j_call: TRBJ2-3; cdr3_nt: TGTGCCAGCAGCTTGGGACTAGCGGGTCTTCCTAGCACAGATACGCAGTATTTT; cdr3_aa: CASSLGLAGLPSTDTQYF
cdr3_length: 14; clone_size: -; d_call: TRBD2; v_call: TRBV7-6; j_call: TRBJ2-7; cdr3_nt: TGTGCCAGCAGCCCTGGACTAGCTCCCTACGAGCAGTACTTC; cdr3_aa: CASSPGLAPYEQYF
cdr3_length: 17; clone_size: -; d_call: TRBD1; v_call: TRBV28; j_call: TRBJ1-3; cdr3_nt: TGTGCCAGCAGCCGTGGACAGGGTGCCTACTCTGGAAACACCATATATTTT; cdr3_aa: CASSRGQGAYSGNTIYF
cdr3_length: 14; clone_size: -; d_call: -; v_call: TRBV10-1; j_call: TRBJ2-5; cdr3_nt: TGCGCCAGCAGTGAGTACAACTCCGGGGAGACCCAGTACTTC; cdr3_aa: CASSEYNSGETQYF
cdr3_length: 13; clone_size: -; d_call: -; v_call: TRBV27; j_call: TRBJ1-2; cdr3_nt: TGTGCCAGCAGTACCACAGGCAGCTGGGGCTACACCTTC; cdr3_aa: CASSTTGSWGYTF
cdr3_length: 16; clone_size: -; d_call: -; v_call: TRBV10-3; j_call: TRBJ1-6; cdr3_nt: TGTGCCATCAGTGAGTCGGGGGCAGGGCTAATATCACCCCTCCACTTT; cdr3_aa: CAISESGAGLISPLHF
cdr3_length: 13; clone_size: -; d_call: -; v_call: TRBV30; j_call: TRBJ1-5; cdr3_nt: TGTGCCTGGACCGACAGTAGCAATCAGCCCCAGCATTTT; cdr3_aa: CAWTDSSNQPQHF
cdr3_length: 15; clone_size: -; d_call: -; v_call: TRBV7-9; j_call: TRBJ1-1; cdr3_nt: TGTGCCAGCAGCTTAGAAGGGGAAGGGGGCACTGAAGCTTTCTTT; cdr3_aa: CASSLEGEGGTEAFF
cdr3_length: 15; clone_size: -; d_call: TRBD1; v_call: TRBV6-5; j_call: TRBJ1-6; cdr3_nt: TGTGCCAGCAGTTACGAGGGGGCGGGAAATTCACCCCTCCACTTT; cdr3_aa: CASSYEGAGNSPLHF
cdr3_length: 18; clone_size: -; d_call: TRBD2; v_call: TRBV5-1; j_call: TRBJ2-2; cdr3_nt: TGCGCCAGCAGCAACCACCTACCGGGACTAGTAAGCACCGGGGAGCTGTTTTTT; cdr3_aa: CASSNHLPGLVSTGELFF
cdr3_length: 16; clone_size: -; d_call: TRBD1; v_call: TRBV9; j_call: TRBJ2-3; cdr3_nt: TGTGCCAGCAGCACTCTGACAGGGGGTGTCGTAGATACGCAGTATTTT; cdr3_aa: CASSTLTGGVVDTQYF
cdr3_length: 15; clone_size: -; d_call: TRBD1; v_call: TRBV19; j_call: TRBJ1-1; cdr3_nt: TGTGCCAGAGGGGGCCACAGGGTGCAGAACACTGAAGCTTTCTTT; cdr3_aa: CARGGHRVQNTEAFF
cdr3_length: 17; clone_size: once; d_call: TRBD1; v_call: TRBV7-6; j_call: TRBJ1-1; cdr3_nt: TGTGCCAGCAGCCCCGGGACAGGGAATTCAAGGAACACTGAAGCTTTCTTT; cdr3_aa: CASSPGTGNSRNTEAFF
cdr3_length: 15; clone_size: -; d_call: TRBD2; v_call: TRBV6-5; j_call: TRBJ2-7; cdr3_nt: TGTGCCAGCAGTTATGCCGGGACTAGATCCTACGAGCAGTACTTC; cdr3_aa: CASSYAGTRSYEQYF
cdr3_length: 12; clone_size: -; d_call: -; v_call: TRBV7-9; j_call: TRBJ1-5; cdr3_nt: TGTGCCAGCAGCCCCGGCGCGGGGCCCCAGCATTTT; cdr3_aa: CASSPGAGPQHF
cdr3_length: 12; clone_size: -; d_call: -; v_call: TRBV25-1; j_call: TRBJ1-2; cdr3_nt: TGTGCCAGCAGAGATGACTACTATGGCTACACCTTC; cdr3_aa: CASRDDYYGYTF
cdr3_length: 14; clone_size: -; d_call: -; v_call: TRBV4-1; j_call: TRBJ1-5; cdr3_nt: TGCGCCAGTAGCCCGGACATCGGTGCGCAGCCCCAGCATTTT; cdr3_aa: CASSPDIGAQPQHF
cdr3_length: 15; clone_size: -; d_call: TRBD1; v_call: TRBV6-5; j_call: TRBJ1-4; cdr3_nt: TGTGCCAGCAGCCCCCTTACAGGGGCAGCTAAAAAACTGTTTTTT; cdr3_aa: CASSPLTGAAKKLFF
cdr3_length: 13; clone_size: -; d_call: -; v_call: TRBV5-1; j_call: TRBJ1-3; cdr3_nt: TGCGCCAGCAGCCCCGACAGCCGAAACACCATATATTTT; cdr3_aa: CASSPDSRNTIYF
cdr3_length: 13; clone_size: -; d_call: -; v_call: TRBV27; j_call: TRBJ1-1; cdr3_nt: TGTGCCAGCAGACCCGGCGGGAGCACTGAAGCTTTCTTT; cdr3_aa: CASRPGGSTEAFF
cdr3_length: 14; clone_size: -; d_call: -; v_call: TRBV29-1; j_call: TRBJ1-1; cdr3_nt: TGCAGCGGAAAGCGAAACGGGGAGGGCACTGAAGCTTTCTTT; cdr3_aa: CSGKRNGEGTEAFF
cdr3_length: 14; clone_size: -; d_call: -; v_call: TRBV5-1; j_call: TRBJ2-1; cdr3_nt: TGCGCCAGCAGCTTGGGAGACAACCACAATGAGCAGTTCTTC; cdr3_aa: CASSLGDNHNEQFF
cdr3_length: 14; clone_size: -; d_call: TRBD2; v_call: TRBV30; j_call: TRBJ2-7; cdr3_nt: TGTGCCTGGATGGGAGGGAGCCAAGCCTACGAGCAGTACTTC; cdr3_aa: CAWMGGSQAYEQYF
cdr3_length: 14; clone_size: -; d_call: TRBD1; v_call: TRBV10-1; j_call: TRBJ2-1; cdr3_nt: TGCGCCAGCAGCGGTCCGGGACAGGGTGTCGAGCAGTTCTTC; cdr3_aa: CASSGPGQGVEQFF